This is a list of T cell receptor beta chains from one sample in a study of blood T cells in healthy people across ages. TCRdb redid the calling of the 5' RACE reads with MiXCR, one entry per CDR3 protein. The table has 700,000 or so distinct CDR3 sequences, about a fifth seen once; the top ten hold under 25%. Sequenced sample: blood. These TCRs come from a man aged 70 or older in good health. CDR3s include the opening cysteine and the closing phenylalanine or tryptophan. A D gene is named only where the DNA matches it firmly. Clone size, where shown, is once, few, many, or a class for clones that have expanded.

>TRBJ2-3|many|-|TRBV5-1
TGCGCCAGCAGCTCCCTCACAGATACGCAGTATTTT
CASSSLTDTQYF
>TRBJ2-1|few|-|TRBV12-3/TRBV12-4
TGTGCCAGCAGTTTAAATAGGGGGACATGGGGATCCAATGAGCAGTTCTTC
CASSLNRGTWGSNEQFF
>TRBJ1-3|few|-|TRBV12-3/TRBV12-4
TGTGCCAGCAGTTTAGTGCAGGGGAGGGGAACCATATATTTT
CASSLVQGRGTIYF
>TRBJ2-7|-|-|TRBV28
TGTGCCAGCAGTTCCCCGACACCGTTCGAGCAGTACTTC
CASSSPTPFEQYF
>TRBJ2-1|-|-|TRBV3-1
TGTGCCAGCAGCCAAGCCTCGGTCTTCGGGAATGAGCAGTTCTTC
CASSQASVFGNEQFF
>TRBJ1-2|-|TRBD1|TRBV18
TGTGCCAGCTCACCGGAGATGCGACAGGGGGCGAATGGCTACACCTTC
CASSPEMRQGANGYTF
>TRBJ2-1|-|TRBD2|TRBV29-1
TGCAGCGTTGAGCTAGCGGGAAAATACAATGAGCAGTTCTTC
CSVELAGKYNEQFF
>TRBJ2-5|-|TRBD1|TRBV5-1
TGCGCCAGCAGCTCCTGGGACAGGAGAAAAGAGACCCAGTACTTC
CASSSWDRRKETQYF
>TRBJ1-4|many|-|TRBV12-3/TRBV12-4
TGTGCCAGCAGTACGGTACCAGGGGCCTTGGAAAAACTGTTTTTT
CASSTVPGALEKLFF
>TRBJ1-3|-|-|TRBV29-1
TGCAGCGTTGATCGGGCGAACTTCACCATATATTTT
CSVDRANFTIYF
>TRBJ1-1|many|-|TRBV10-3
TGTGCCATCAGTGACCAGACTATGAACACTGAAGCTTTCTTT
CAISDQTMNTEAFF
>TRBJ1-5|few|TRBD1|TRBV7-9
TGTGCCAGCAGCTTAGGGGGACAGGGTGTTAGCAATCAGCCCCAGCATTTT
CASSLGGQGVSNQPQHF
>TRBJ2-7|-|-|TRBV11-2
TGTGCCAGCAGCTTACCAGGCGGACCGCGCTACGAGCAGTACTTC
CASSLPGGPRYEQYF
>TRBJ2-2|few|-|TRBV7-6
TGTGCCAGCAGCTTTGCGAGCAACACCGGGGAGCTGTTTTTT
CASSFASNTGELFF
>TRBJ2-5|-|TRBD2|TRBV5-1
TGCGCCAGCAGCGACCCCCGGGGGGGGGAAGAGACCCAGTACTTC
CASSDPRGGEETQYF
>TRBJ1-2|-|TRBD1|TRBV20-1
TGCAGTGCCTGGACAGGGCCATATGATGGCTACACCTTC
CSAWTGPYDGYTF
>TRBJ2-5|-|-|TRBV12-3/TRBV12-4
TGTGCCAGCAGTCGGTCTTTAGAGACCCAGTACTTC
CASSRSLETQYF
>TRBJ1-2|many|-|TRBV5-1
TGCGCCAGCAGCTTGGTCAGGGACTATGGCTACACCTTC
CASSLVRDYGYTF
>TRBJ1-1|-|TRBD1|TRBV20-1
TGCAGTGCTCGGACAGGGGTCGGACTGAACACTGAAGCTTTCTTT
CSARTGVGLNTEAFF
>TRBJ2-3|-|-|TRBV20-1
TGCAGTGCTAGAGATGGGGTAACCACAGATACGCAGTATTTT
CSARDGVTTDTQYF
>TRBJ2-3|few|-|TRBV3-1
TGTGCCAGCAGCCAAAGTTCCAACACAGATACGCAGTATTTT
CASSQSSNTDTQYF
>TRBJ2-1|-|-|TRBV2
TGTGCCAGCAGTACCACCCTGGCGAATGAGCAGTTCTTC
CASSTTLANEQFF
>TRBJ2-7|few|-|TRBV10-2
TGCGCCAGCAGAAAAGAGGGTGCCTACGAGCAGTACTTC
CASRKEGAYEQYF
>TRBJ2-5|-|TRBD2|TRBV7-9
TGTGCCAGCAGCCCTGGACTAGCGGGGCTTCGAGAGACCCAGTACTTC
CASSPGLAGLRETQYF
>TRBJ2-5|once|TRBD2|TRBV6-5
TGTGCCGGCAAAGCGGGGGGGGCCCGGTGGACCCAGTACTTC
CAGKAGGARWTQYF
>TRBJ1-1|-|TRBD1|TRBV7-2
TGTGCCAGCAGCTTCGGGCCCCCGACAGGGGGAGGAACTGAAGCTTTCTTT
CASSFGPPTGGGTEAFF
>TRBJ2-7|few|-|TRBV6-6
TGTGCCAGCAGTTACCCAGGGGCGAGGGGCCTCGAGCAGTACTTC
CASSYPGARGLEQYF
>TRBJ1-2|-|TRBD1|TRBV7-2
TGTGCCAGCAGCTTAGGAGGACAGGCGATGAACTATGGCTACACCTTC
CASSLGGQAMNYGYTF
>TRBJ1-2|few|-|TRBV5-1
TGCGCCAGCAGCGCGGACGGCTACGACGGCTACACCTTC
CASSADGYDGYTF
>TRBJ2-5|few|-|TRBV11-1
TGTGCCAGCAGCTCCCACCGGGAGACCCAGTACTTC
CASSSHRETQYF
>TRBJ2-7|few|-|TRBV29-1
TGCAGCGTTGCCCGGGGAGTGAGCGGAGCCTACGAGCAGTACTTC
CSVARGVSGAYEQYF
>TRBJ1-5|few|TRBD1|TRBV27
TGTGCCAGCAGTTTAGACAGGGGCCCCAATCAGCCCCAGCATTTT
CASSLDRGPNQPQHF
>TRBJ1-6|-|TRBD1|TRBV12-3/TRBV12-4
TGTGCCAGCAGTCACCATGACAGGGTCGAATCACCCCTCCACTTT
CASSHHDRVESPLHF